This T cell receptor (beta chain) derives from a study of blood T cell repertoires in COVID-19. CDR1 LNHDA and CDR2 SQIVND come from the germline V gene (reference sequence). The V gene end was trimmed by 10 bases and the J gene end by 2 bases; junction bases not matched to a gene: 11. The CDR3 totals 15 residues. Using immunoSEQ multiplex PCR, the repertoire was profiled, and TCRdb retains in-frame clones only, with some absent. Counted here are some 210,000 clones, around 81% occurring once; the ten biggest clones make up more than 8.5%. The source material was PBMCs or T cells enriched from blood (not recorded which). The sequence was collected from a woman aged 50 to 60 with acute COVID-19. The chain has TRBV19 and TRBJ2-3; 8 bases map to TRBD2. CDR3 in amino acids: CAKRCTSGNTDTQYF. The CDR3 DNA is TGTGCCAAGAGATGCACTAGCGGAAACACAGATACGCAGTATTTT.